These 18 T cell receptor beta chains originate from one sample sequenced in a study of cytomegalovirus exposure and HLA in healthy donors. Amplification used 60 Vbeta primers and 13 Jbeta primers. Using immunoSEQ multiplex PCR, the repertoire was profiled, and TCRdb retains in-frame clones only, with some absent. The profile shows some 120,000 clones, around 80% of them singletons. Sequenced material: PBMCs. The receptors here all came from a woman aged 25 to 39 in good health and CMV-seronegative.

The chain uses TRBV4-2 and TRBJ2-5, with TRBD2 matching 15 bases. V shed 1 base and J 5 bases; nucleotides not matched to a gene: 2. Germline CDR1 is LGHNA and CDR2 is YNFKEQ. The CDR3 is 16 amino acids. This chain's CDR3 is CASSQAGTSGGETQYF. As DNA, the CDR3 is TGTGCCAGCAGCCAAGCCGGGACTAGCGGGGGGGAGACCCAGTACTTC.

The chain recombines TRBV6-1 with TRBJ1-5; the D is unclear. V lost 3 bases, J lost 7 bases, and 22 bases lay in between. The CDR3 spans 17 residues. Per germline, CDR1 MNHNS and CDR2 SASEGT. The CDR3 nucleotides read TGTGCCAGCAGTGATAAGGAGACGGGTTTGCTTAGGCAGCCCCAGCATTTT. It codes for CASSDKETGLLRQPQHF.

CDR3 DNA sequence: TGTGCCAGCAGTTTATGTTCAGGACATCACATTCTGTGGGAGCAGTACTTC. Amino acids: CASSLCSGHHILWEQYF. The V gene is TRBV27, the J gene TRBJ2-7, with a possible D match to TRBD1 (5 bases). With 1 base removed from V and 7 bases from J, the gap between germline ends came to 23 bases. This CDR3 is built from 17 residues. Germline V gene lookup returns CDR1 MNHEY and CDR2 SMNVEV (reference sequence).

A few counts support this clone. J is TRBJ1-1 and V is TRBV7-9; 7 bases align to TRBD1. Germline V gene sequence: CDR1 SEHNR, CDR2 FQNEAQ (reference sequence). The CDR3 sequence is 15 residues long. The V segment lost 5 bases and the J segment 7 bases; nucleotides outside the gene matches: 13. The CDR3 here is CASSPPGTVVLEAFF. CDR3 DNA: TGTGCCAGCAGCCCCCCAGGGACAGTAGTTCTTGAAGCTTTCTTT.

This CDR3 reads CASSFGDGDYGYTF. Here the CDR3 DNA reads TGCGCCAGCAGCTTTGGCGACGGGGACTATGGCTACACCTTC. The J gene is TRBJ1-2, the V gene TRBV5-1; D ambiguous. This CDR3 spans 14 amino acids. Trimming removed 2 bases at V and 3 bases at J, with 11 bases between. In germline, CDR1 is SGHRS, CDR2 YFSETQ. Filled out from reference TRBV5-1 and TRBJ1-2, the complete variable domain reads KAGVTQTPRYLIKTRGQQVTLSCSPISGHRSVSWYQQTPGQGLQFLFEYFSETQRNKGNFPGRFSGRQFSNSRSEMNVSTLELGDSALYLCASSFGDGDYGYTFGSGTRLTVV.

The chain has TRBV18 and TRBJ1-3, with 7 bases aligning to TRBD1. The V gene's germline CDR1 is KGHSH and CDR2 LQKENI. Trimming at V came to 3 bases and at J to 1 base, leaving 3 bases not matched to a gene. The CDR3 covers 15 residues. Written as DNA, the CDR3 is TGTGCCAGCTCACCCAGCAGGGGGTCTGGAAACACCATATATTTT. This translates into CASSPSRGSGNTIYF.

The gene calls are TRBV19 and TRBJ2-7; D is possibly TRBD1 (6 bases). CDR1 and CDR2 from the germline V gene are LNHDA and SQIVND (reference sequence). The CDR3 covers 16 residues. The V end lost 5 bases, the J end lost 4 bases, and 21 bases lay between the germline ends. CDR3 amino acids: CASSPWGTNLGYEQYF. CDR3 DNA sequence: TGTGCCAGTAGTCCTTGGGGGACAAATCTGGGGTACGAGCAGTACTTC.

The rearrangement links TRBV18 to TRBJ1-4; D gene unclear. This CDR3 has 15 amino acids. CDR1 is KGHSH, CDR2 LQKENI, per germline. The V end lost 1 base, the J end lost 7 bases, and 13 bases lay between the germline ends. The CDR3 nucleotides are TGTGCCAGCTCACCACAGCGGGAGTCCACTGAAAAACTGTTTTTT. Protein sequence: CASSPQRESTEKLFF.

The V and J genes are TRBV10-3 and TRBJ2-3; 8 bases line up with TRBD2. This CDR3 spans 14 amino acids. Germline assignment: CDR1 ENHRY and CDR2 SYGVKD. The V segment lost 5 bases and the J segment 3 bases; nucleotides outside the gene matches: 4. The CDR3 region has the DNA TGTGCCATCAGTCGGTTAGCGGGAACAGATACGCAGTATTTT. It codes for CAISRLAGTDTQYF.

This chain joins TRBV11-3 and TRBJ2-7; TRBD1 matches 11 bases. The V gene end was trimmed by 7 bases and the J gene end by 3 bases; junction bases not matched to a gene: 8. The CDR3 covers 15 residues. Germline-derived CDR1 and CDR2 are SGHNT and YENEEA. DNA for the CDR3: TGTGCCAGCATAGGAGGGACAGGGGGAAACTACGAGCAGTACTTC. Protein: CASIGGTGGNYEQYF.

The V gene is TRBV7-9, the J gene TRBJ2-5, with a weak D call TRBD1 (5 bases). Germline CDR1 SEHNR, CDR2 FQNEAQ (reference sequence). There are 13 residues in the CDR3. Trimming stripped 5 bases from V and 4 bases from J, with 11 bases between. The CDR3 is CASSLWGGETQYF. The CDR3 region has the DNA TGTGCCAGCAGCCTTTGGGGCGGAGAGACCCAGTACTTC.

V is TRBV6-6 and J is TRBJ2-3; the D gene is possibly TRBD1 (6 bases). Trimming removed 6 bases from V and 1 base from J, with 11 bases in between. The CDR3 has 14 amino acids. Germline CDR1 is MNHNY and CDR2 is SVGAGI (reference sequence). CDR3 protein: CASSRDKRTDTQYF. The CDR3 DNA is TGTGCCAGCAGCAGGGACAAACGCACAGATACGCAGTATTTT.

The chain uses TRBV5-6 and TRBJ1-2; D is possibly TRBD1 (6 bases). CDR3 length: 12 amino acids. CDR1 and CDR2 from the germline V gene are SGHDT and YYEEEE. With 4 bases removed from V and 8 bases from J, the gap between germline ends came to 12 bases. Here the CDR3 DNA reads TGTGCCAGCAGCACGGACAGCCGGGGCTACACCTTC. This encodes CASSTDSRGYTF.

This sequence joins TRBV29-1 and TRBJ2-2, with TRBD2 identical over 9 bases. This CDR3 spans 15 amino acids. V was pared by 7 bases and J by 7 bases, with 13 bases of the junction left unmatched. Germline CDR1 and CDR2: SQVTM and ANQGSEA. For the CDR3, the DNA is TGCAGCGCCGCGAAGCTAGCGGGAAAAGACGGGGAGCTGTTTTTT. It specifies CSAAKLAGKDGELFF.

The rearrangement joins TRBV27 to TRBJ1-5; 10 positions match TRBD1. The V segment lost 6 bases and the J segment 5 bases; nucleotides outside the gene matches: 4. The CDR3 runs to 14 residues. From germline, CDR1 is MNHEY and CDR2 SMNVEV (reference sequence). The CDR3 region is CASSQDRGDQPQHF. CDR3 DNA sequence: TGTGCCAGCAGCCAGGACAGGGGGGATCAGCCCCAGCATTTT.

This clone was detected a few times. This sequence joins TRBV5-1 and TRBJ1-2, with TRBD1 identical over 7 bases. V lost 5 bases to trimming and J lost 2 bases; unmatched junction nucleotides: 0. Germline V gene lookup returns CDR1 SGHRS and CDR2 YFSETQ. The length of the CDR3 is 12 residues. The CDR3, as DNA: TGCGCCAGCAGGGGACAGAACTATGGCTACACCTTC. It specifies CASRGQNYGYTF. Full variable domain (rest looked up from reference TRBV5-1 and TRBJ1-2): KAGVTQTPRYLIKTRGQQVTLSCSPISGHRSVSWYQQTPGQGLQFLFEYFSETQRNKGNFPGRFSGRQFSNSRSEMNVSTLELGDSALYLCASRGQNYGYTFGSGTRLTVV.

The chain carries TRBV19 and TRBJ1-5; possibly TRBD1 for D (5 bases). This CDR3 is 15 amino acids long. Deletions cut 6 bases from V and 0 bases from J, with 12 bases between. Germline lookup yields CDR1 LNHDA and CDR2 SQIVND (reference sequence). As DNA, the CDR3 is TGTGCCAGTAGGGGCAGGGATTATAGCAATCAGCCCCAGCATTTT. It is translated as CASRGRDYSNQPQHF.

V usage is TRBV6-4 and J usage is TRBJ2-7; the match to TRBD2 covers 10 bases. With V trimmed by 4 bases and J by 5 bases, 5 bases remained unmatched. The CDR3 covers 14 residues. Germline assignment: CDR1 MRHNA and CDR2 SNTAGT. This CDR3 reads CASSAASGSHEQYF. CDR3 DNA sequence: TGTGCCAGCAGTGCGGCTAGCGGGAGCCACGAGCAGTACTTC.